This TCR beta chain originates from a study of blood T cell repertoires in COVID-19. The protocol was immunoSEQ multiplex PCR, while the TCRdb copy is restricted to in-frame clones and leaves out a portion. The sample gives about 100,000 clones, 86% of which show up once; over 1.5% is in the top ten. The CDR3 spans 14 residues. V was cut by 10 bases and J by 1 base, with 16 bases left in between. Germline-derived CDR1 and CDR2 are SNHLY and FYNNEI. Input material: peripheral blood. The chain joins TRBV2 to TRBJ1-2, with D uncertain. The receptor was isolated from a man at least 80 years old with acute or convalescent COVID-19. CDR3: CATSDIALNYGYTF. CDR3 bases: TGTGCCACCTCAGACATCGCCCTTAACTATGGCTACACCTTC.